The source of this T cell receptor (delta chain) is a study of gamma delta lymphoproliferative disorders and STAT genes. Study details: Each gamma-chain library started from at least 50 ng of genomic DNA, using the LymphoTrack Dx TCRG Assay. Study-wide points: Nearly all major patient gamma and delta clonotypes were public; only two gamma clonotypes were disease-private. Public or private status of leukemic clones needs confirmation.

Sequencing used genomic DNA taken from PBMCs of patients and controls. In the case of this clone: Antigen unknown. A far more abundant clone sits one base away, making this likely a read error. Different DNA sequences within this sample yield the same CDR3.

TCRdb used CATT to re-call clones from the multiplex PCR reads. The sample includes about 3,800 delta-chain clones, less than 1.2% of them seen just once. Germline V gene data show CDR1 as GEAIGNYY and CDR2 as EKD. CDR3 length: 17 amino acids. Sequencing was performed on blood. The source of this sequence is a human donor in good health. V usage is TRDV2 and J usage is TRDJ3, with D uncertain. CDR3 nucleotide sequence: TGTGCTTGTGACACCGTGGAGGGTTCCTGGGACACCCGACAGATGTTTTTC. The encoded protein is CACDTVEGSWDTRQMFF.